A selection of T cell receptor beta chains follows, all from one sample in a study of cytomegalovirus exposure and HLA in healthy donors. Only in-frame clones appear in the TCRdb table, and some are missing; sequencing was by immunoSEQ multiplex PCR. The repertoire holds approximately 140,000 clones, with around 79% as singletons. The source material was PBMCs. These receptors were obtained from a human donor in good health. Each CDR3 is given with its conserved first and last residue. The order of the fields is J gene, V gene, clone size, D gene, CDR3 protein, CDR3 DNA. The D gene is left open where the match is weak. The size of a clone is reported for some rows only, either as once, few or many, or as a class for expanded clones.

j_call: TRBJ2-3; v_call: TRBV5-8; clone_size: few; d_call: TRBD1; cdr3_aa: CASSYQGAGTDTQYF; cdr3_nt: TGTGCCAGCAGCTACCAGGGGGCTGGCACAGATACGCAGTATTTT
j_call: TRBJ1-4; v_call: TRBV30; clone_size: -; d_call: TRBD1; cdr3_aa: CAYGQGNEKLFF; cdr3_nt: TGTGCCTATGGACAGGGAAATGAAAAACTGTTTTTT
j_call: TRBJ2-1; v_call: TRBV5-1; clone_size: -; d_call: -; cdr3_aa: CASSLVARSYNEQFF; cdr3_nt: TGCGCCAGCAGCTTGGTCGCTAGATCCTACAATGAGCAGTTCTTC
j_call: TRBJ2-7; v_call: TRBV28; clone_size: few; d_call: -; cdr3_aa: CASSFRRVGEQYF; cdr3_nt: TGTGCCAGCAGTTTCCGCAGGGTAGGCGAGCAGTACTTC
j_call: TRBJ1-2; v_call: TRBV4-2; clone_size: -; d_call: TRBD1; cdr3_aa: CASSQEAGGIANYGYTF; cdr3_nt: TGTGCCAGCAGCCAAGAAGCAGGGGGCATAGCAAACTATGGCTACACCTTC
j_call: TRBJ2-2; v_call: TRBV2; clone_size: -; d_call: -; cdr3_aa: CASSWQRSETTELFF; cdr3_nt: TGTGCCAGCAGTTGGCAGCGGTCTGAAACAACGGAGCTGTTTTTT
j_call: TRBJ2-7; v_call: TRBV4-1; clone_size: -; d_call: -; cdr3_aa: CASSQDRFGQSYEQYF; cdr3_nt: TGCGCCAGCAGCCAAGATCGTTTTGGACAGTCCTACGAGCAGTACTTC
j_call: TRBJ1-5; v_call: TRBV6-5; clone_size: -; d_call: -; cdr3_aa: CASSKREGNQPQHF; cdr3_nt: TGTGCCAGCAGCAAGCGGGAGGGCAATCAGCCCCAGCATTTT
j_call: TRBJ2-1; v_call: TRBV19; clone_size: -; d_call: TRBD2; cdr3_aa: CASSIRSGRASYNEQFF; cdr3_nt: TGTGCCAGTAGTATAAGGAGCGGGAGGGCCTCGTACAATGAGCAGTTCTTC
j_call: TRBJ2-1; v_call: TRBV20-1; clone_size: few; d_call: -; cdr3_aa: CSAPFNEQFF; cdr3_nt: TGCAGTGCTCCCTTCAATGAGCAGTTCTTC
j_call: TRBJ2-6; v_call: TRBV2; clone_size: -; d_call: -; cdr3_aa: CASGEGGAGANVLTF; cdr3_nt: TGTGCCAGCGGCGAGGGGGGGGCTGGGGCCAACGTCCTGACTTTC
j_call: TRBJ2-5; v_call: TRBV11-3; clone_size: few; d_call: TRBD2; cdr3_aa: CASSLGVLAGAAQETQYF; cdr3_nt: TGTGCCAGCAGCTTAGGTGTACTAGCGGGAGCAGCCCAAGAGACCCAGTACTTC
j_call: TRBJ1-2; v_call: TRBV19; clone_size: -; d_call: -; cdr3_aa: CASNPRTVYGYTF; cdr3_nt: TGTGCCAGTAATCCCAGGACAGTCTATGGCTACACCTTC
j_call: TRBJ2-3; v_call: TRBV4-3; clone_size: -; d_call: -; cdr3_aa: CASSQAPSRTSTDTQYF; cdr3_nt: TGCGCCAGCAGCCAAGCGCCTTCTCGGACTAGCACAGATACGCAGTATTTT